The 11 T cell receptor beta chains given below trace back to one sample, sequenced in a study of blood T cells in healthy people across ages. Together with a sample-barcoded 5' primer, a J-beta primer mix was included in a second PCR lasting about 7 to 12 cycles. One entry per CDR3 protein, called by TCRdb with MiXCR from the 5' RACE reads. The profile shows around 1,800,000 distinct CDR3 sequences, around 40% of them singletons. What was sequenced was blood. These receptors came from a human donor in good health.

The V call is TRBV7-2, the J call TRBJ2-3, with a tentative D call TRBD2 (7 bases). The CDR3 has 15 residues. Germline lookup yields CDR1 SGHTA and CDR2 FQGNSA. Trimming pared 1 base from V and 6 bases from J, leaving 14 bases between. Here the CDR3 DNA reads TGTGCCAGCAGCTTAGGGTTCGGGGGGCCGGATACGCAGTATTTT. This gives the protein CASSLGFGGPDTQYF.

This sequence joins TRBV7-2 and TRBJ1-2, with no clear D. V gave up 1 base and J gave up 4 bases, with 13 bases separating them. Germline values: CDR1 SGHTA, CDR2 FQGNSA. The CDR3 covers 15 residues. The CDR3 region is CASSLGPGSPYGYTF. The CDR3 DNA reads TGTGCCAGCAGCTTAGGACCGGGGTCCCCCTATGGCTACACCTTC. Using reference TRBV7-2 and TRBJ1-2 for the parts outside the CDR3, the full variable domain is GAGVSQSPSNKVTEKGKDVELRCDPISGHTALYWYRQSLGQGLEFLIYFQGNSAPDKSGLPSDRFSAERTGGSVSTLTIQRTQQEDSAVYLCASSLGPGSPYGYTFGSGTRLTVV.

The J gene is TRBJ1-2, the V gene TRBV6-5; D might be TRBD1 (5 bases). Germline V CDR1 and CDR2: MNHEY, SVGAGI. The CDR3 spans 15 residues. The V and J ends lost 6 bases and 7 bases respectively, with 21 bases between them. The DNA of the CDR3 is TGTGCCAGCAGCAATAAAGGGAGGGGCAATGGTGGCTACACCTTC. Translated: CASSNKGRGNGGYTF.

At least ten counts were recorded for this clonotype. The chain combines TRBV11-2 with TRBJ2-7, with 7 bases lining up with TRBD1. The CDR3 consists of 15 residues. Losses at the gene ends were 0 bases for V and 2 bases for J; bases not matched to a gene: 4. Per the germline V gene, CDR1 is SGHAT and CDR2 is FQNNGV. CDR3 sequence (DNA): TGTGCCAGCAGCTTAGAGGCAGGGGGTACCTACGAGCAGTACTTC. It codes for CASSLEAGGTYEQYF.

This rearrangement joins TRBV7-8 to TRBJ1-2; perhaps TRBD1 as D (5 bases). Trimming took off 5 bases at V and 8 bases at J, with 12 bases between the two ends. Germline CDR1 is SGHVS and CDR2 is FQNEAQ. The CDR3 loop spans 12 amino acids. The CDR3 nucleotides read TGTGCCAGCAGCCATGGGGACGAAGGCTACACCTTC. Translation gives CASSHGDEGYTF. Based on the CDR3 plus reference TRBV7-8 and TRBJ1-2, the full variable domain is GAGVSQSPRYKVAKRGQDVALRCDPISGHVSLFWYQQALGQGPEFLTYFQNEAQLDKSGLPSDRFFAERPEGSVSTLKIQRTQQEDSAVYLCASSHGDEGYTFGSGTRLTVV.

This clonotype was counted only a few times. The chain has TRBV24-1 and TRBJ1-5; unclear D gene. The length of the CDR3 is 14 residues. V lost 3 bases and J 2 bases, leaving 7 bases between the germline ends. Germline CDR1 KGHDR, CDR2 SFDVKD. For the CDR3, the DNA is TGTGCCACCAGTGATGTGACACGCAATCAGCCCCAGCATTTT. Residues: CATSDVTRNQPQHF.

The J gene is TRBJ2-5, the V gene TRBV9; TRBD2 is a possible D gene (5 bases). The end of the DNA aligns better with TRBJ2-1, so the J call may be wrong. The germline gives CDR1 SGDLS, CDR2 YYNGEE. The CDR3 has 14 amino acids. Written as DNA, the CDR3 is TGTGCCAGCAGCGCTGGACTGATCCAAGAGACCCAGTTCTTC. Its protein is CASSAGLIQETQFF.

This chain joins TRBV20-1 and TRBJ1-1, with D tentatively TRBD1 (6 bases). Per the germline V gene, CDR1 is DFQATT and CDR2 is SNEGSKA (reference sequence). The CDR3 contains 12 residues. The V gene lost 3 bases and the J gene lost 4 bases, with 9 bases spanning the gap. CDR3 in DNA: TGCAGTGCTAGCAAGGGGGGCACTGAAGCTTTCTTT. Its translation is CSASKGGTEAFF.

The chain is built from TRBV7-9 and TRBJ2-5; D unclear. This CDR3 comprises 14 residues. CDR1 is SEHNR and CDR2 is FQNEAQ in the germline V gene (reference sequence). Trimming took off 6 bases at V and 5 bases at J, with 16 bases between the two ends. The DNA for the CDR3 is TGTGCCAGCAGTCCCCCCAGTATAGGGGAGACCCAGTACTTC. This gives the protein CASSPPSIGETQYF.

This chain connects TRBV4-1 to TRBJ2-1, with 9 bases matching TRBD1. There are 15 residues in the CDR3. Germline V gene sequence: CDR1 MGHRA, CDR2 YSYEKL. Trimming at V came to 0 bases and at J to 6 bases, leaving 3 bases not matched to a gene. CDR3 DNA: TGCGCCAGCAGCCAAGATGGGACAGGGTTCAATGAGCAGTTCTTC. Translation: CASSQDGTGFNEQFF.

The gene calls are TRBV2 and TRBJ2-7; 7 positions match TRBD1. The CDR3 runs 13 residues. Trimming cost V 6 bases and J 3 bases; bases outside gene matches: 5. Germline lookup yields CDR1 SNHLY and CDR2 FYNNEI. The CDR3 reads CASRLTGYYEQYF. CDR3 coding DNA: TGTGCCAGCAGGTTGACAGGGTACTACGAGCAGTACTTC.